The rows below give T cell receptor beta chains drawn from one sample of a study of molecular identifiers for immune sequencing clone quantification. MiXCR, applied by TCRdb to the PCR reads, yields one record per CDR3 protein. The sample consists of about 32,000 distinct CDR3 sequences, approximately 20% of them appearing once. The sequenced sample was naive CD8+ T cells from blood, with Jurkat cell RNA spiked in. The receptors shown here come from a human donor in good health. Some libraries in this study had Jurkat cell RNA spiked in. Each CDR3 is given with its conserved first and last residue. The D gene is left open where the match is weak. Size is omitted from some rows. Given values are once, few, many or a class for expanded clones.

D	V	size	J	DNA	CDR3
TRBD2	TRBV20-1	many	TRBJ2-3	TGCAGTGCTAGGGACGCCGGGACTAGCGGGGGGCTTATCACAGATACGCAGTATTTT	CSARDAGTSGGLITDTQYF
NA	TRBV9	many	TRBJ1-1	TGTGCCAGCAGCGTAGGAGATTACATGAACACTGAAGCTTTCTTT	CASSVGDYMNTEAFF
NA	TRBV12-3/TRBV12-4	NA	TRBJ2-7	TGTGCCAGCAGTCCAGGACGGGGGTCGGCCTACGAGCAGTACTTC	CASSPGRGSAYEQYF
NA	TRBV7-2	NA	TRBJ1-1	TGTGCCAGCAGCTTAGATGTTAGGTGGACTGAAGCTTTCTTT	CASSLDVRWTEAFF
TRBD1	TRBV7-9	many	TRBJ2-3	TGTGCCAACAGGGGTTTGACAGATACGCAGTATTTT	CANRGLTDTQYF
NA	TRBV29-1	many	TRBJ2-1	TGCAGCGTTGTGGCGATCGGGGAGCAGTTCTTC	CSVVAIGEQFF
NA	TRBV4-3	few	TRBJ2-3	TGCGCCAGCAGCCAAGATTGGGCGGGGCCCACAGATACGCAGTATTTT	CASSQDWAGPTDTQYF
NA	TRBV11-2	many	TRBJ2-7	TGTGCCAGCAGCTTTGGTGCGCAGCGGGCCTACGAGCAGTACTTC	CASSFGAQRAYEQYF
TRBD1	TRBV7-6	many	TRBJ2-7	TGTGCCAGCAGCCCTCAGACAGGGTACTCCTACGAGCAGTACTTC	CASSPQTGYSYEQYF
TRBD2	TRBV4-1	many	TRBJ2-5	TGCGCCAGCAGCCCGCAGGGACTAGCGGGGGAAGAGACCCAGTACTTC	CASSPQGLAGEETQYF
TRBD1	TRBV12-3/TRBV12-4	many	TRBJ2-2	TGTGCCAGCAGGGGGACAGTCACCGGGGAGCTGTTTTTT	CASRGTVTGELFF
TRBD2	TRBV28	many	TRBJ2-7	TGTGCCAGCAGTTCCCCGGGTAGCGGGCCCTGCGAGCAGTACTTC	CASSSPGSGPCEQYF
NA	TRBV7-9	many	TRBJ2-2	TGTGCCAGCAGCACGCCCCAGGGGAACACCGGGGAGCTGTTTTTT	CASSTPQGNTGELFF